These 4 T cell receptor beta chains were all obtained from the same sample, sequenced in a study of CD8 T cells in Susac syndrome (dated by TCRdb to the late 2010s). Libraries were prepared through the immunoSEQ multiplex PCR assay. RNA was extracted with the RNeasy kit and 0.5 to 1 ug was reverse transcribed using random hexamers. The public sequencing data were trimmed at Q25 with fastp and processed into clonotypes with MiXCR by TCRdb, which kept only in-frame beta chains. Each CDR3 protein gets just one entry, which takes the most common genes and DNA from the rows behind it. The sample yields fewer than 350,000 distinct CDR3 sequences; 89% were counted once. The ten largest clones capture under 0.2% of the sample. Source material: CD8+ T cells from PBMCs. The source of these receptors is a human donor with multiple sclerosis.

This sequence joins TRBV7-9 and TRBJ2-7; 7 bases line up with TRBD1. V lost 5 bases and J lost 2; bases outside the gene matches: 6. The V gene's germline CDR1 is SEHNR and CDR2 FQNEAQ (reference sequence). There are 14 residues in the CDR3. DNA for the CDR3: TGTGCCAGCAGCACGGACAGGTCGGCCTACGAGCAGTACTTC. Translation gives CASSTDRSAYEQYF.

The genes are TRBV15 and TRBJ2-1; 8 nucleotides agree with TRBD1. V lost 5 bases and J lost 10; bases outside the gene matches: 10. The CDR3 contains 14 residues. CDR1 and CDR2 from the germline V gene are LNHNV and YYDKDF (reference sequence). CDR3 loop: CATSRPDRAAEQFF. The CDR3 DNA sequence: TGTGCCACCAGCCGCCCGGACAGGGCAGCCGAGCAGTTCTTC.

This clonotype occurred a few times. This chain joins TRBV30 and TRBJ2-7; TRBD1 agrees at 10 bases. The CDR3 contains 15 residues. Germline loops: CDR1 GTSNPN, CDR2 SVGIG (reference sequence). V was pared by 3 bases and J by 3 bases, with 8 bases of the junction left unmatched. The CDR3 DNA is TGTGCCTGGAGGGGGGGGACAGGGGAGTACTACGAGCAGTACTTC. It yields the protein CAWRGGTGEYYEQYF.

The chain carries TRBV4-3 and TRBJ2-1; the D gene is possibly TRBD2 (5 bases). Germline loops: CDR1 LGHNA, CDR2 YSLEER. The CDR3 length is 16 residues. The V end was cut by 2 bases, the J end by 0 bases, with 11 bases between. The CDR3 protein is CASSQLALSSYNEQFF. In DNA form, the CDR3 reads TGCGCCAGCAGCCAACTAGCACTTAGCTCCTACAATGAGCAGTTCTTC.